The sequence of this T cell receptor (beta chain) was determined in a study of shared clonotypes between healthy human individuals. Points from the study as a whole: The represented genetic and exposure-history diversity was limited by the small number of donors. With several donors compared, approximately 5% of naive CD4 clonotypes were shared.

With regard to this clone: The antigen remains unidentified.

TCRdb's table, derived via immunoSEQ multiplex PCR, lists solely in-frame clones and lacks some. The sample includes roughly 1.5 million clones, roughly 98% seen only once; the top ten take roughly 0.45%. The CDR3 has 16 amino acids. Trimming took off 2 bases at V and 5 bases at J, with 17 bases between the two ends. Germline CDR1 SGHTA, CDR2 FQGTGA. The TCR originated in a young man in good health. Sequencing was performed on naive CD4+ T cells sorted from blood. Noted subset: CD45RA+ positively selected. This chain links TRBV7-3 with TRBJ2-3; D is tentatively TRBD1 or TRBD2 (5 bases each). Here the CDR3 reads CASSLGRGAQGDTQYF. CDR3 in DNA: TGTGCCAGCAGCTTAGGAAGAGGGGCGCAAGGAGATACGCAGTATTTT.